The entry below describes one T cell receptor beta chain. This clone appeared a few times. The antigen it recognizes is unknown. No per-base quality is available; no much larger clone lies one base away. V is clipped by 6 bases and J by 7 bases, and the sequence between their germline boundaries is 22 bases long. CDR1 and CDR2, per the germline V gene, are SQVTM and ANQGSEA. Counted from cysteine to phenylalanine, this CDR3 has 14 amino acids. Only the CDR3 DNA stays, 42 bases, in frame from base 1. This entry belongs to a study of blood T cell repertoires in COVID-19 (TCRdb year 2020). Background on the whole study: The collaborator samples originated in the United States, Italy and Spain and spanned the acute and convalescent phases of COVID-19. The prospective study material was composed of cDNA or gDNA derived from T cells, B-cell-depleted T cells, or PBMCs. The dataset comprised deeply sampled blood TCRbeta repertoires from subjects exposed to, actively infected with, or recovered from COVID-19. The repertoires were made available in a free public database intended to serve as a resource for research on the immune response to SARS-CoV-2. Samples came from the ongoing ImmuneRACE study (first 160 participants) plus 1,254 subjects from 6 global collaborators. The sample metadata nearly always contained a de-identified subject ID, COVID-19 status, age in years and sex. Where available, HLA class I and class II types were obtained from metadata supplied by the sample provider rather than from assay-based typing. Here is what the overall study found, with its caveats: The amount of clinical and demographic metadata varied by source and participant and was provided uncurated.

TCRbeta CDR3 regions were amplified from genomic DNA using the immunoSEQ Assay, a bias-controlled multiplex PCR. Per the source publication's procedure: The number of nucleated cells in each sample was estimated from the amplification of reference gene primers within the assay. To quantify the absolute abundance of each unique TCRbeta CDR3 rearrangement, sequence reads were collapsed and filtered. For each sample, productive Simpson clonality was calculated by taking the square root of Simpson's diversity index across productive rearrangements. TCRdb stores this immuneACCESS table with in-frame sequences only. Part of the clones is absent; in the studies checked, under half of the shortfall reflects unresolved V genes, and no reason is known for the rest. D and trimming were read from the DNA, whereas the V and J calls and clone size are those reported in that table. This sample is represented by under 150,000 clones; more than 65% of them were singletons. Jointly, the top ten make up roughly 2% of the sample.

Each collaborating institution followed its own protocols to collect whole blood in K2EDTA tubes. For TCRbeta analysis, collaborators shipped samples as frozen whole blood, isolated PBMCs, or DNA extracted from either of those sample types. This sequence originates from an older woman with acute or convalescent COVID-19. The sample comprised peripheral blood. The chain uses TRBV29-1 and TRBJ2-7, with TRBD2 perhaps the D gene, on 7 matching bases. Read as DNA, the sequence is TGCAGCGTATCGACAACCGGGGGGCGAGGGGAGCAGTACTTC. Translation gives CSVSTTGGRGEQYF.